This TCR beta chain was documented in a study of T-cell reconstitution after alpha-beta-depleted transplantation in children. This clonotype was seen a few times. Antigen specificity is unknown. The TCRbeta library was prepared with unique molecular identifiers. TCRdb re-called the PCR reads through MiXCR, storing one row per CDR3 protein. The data show a few hundred thousand distinct CDR3 sequences, 13% seen once. The CDR3 length is 13 residues. V was clipped by 6 bases and J by 4 bases, with 13 bases between them. Whole-study results and caveats: Most T-cell counts and diversity one year after the transplant came from T cells that were newly produced. Certain patients had high TCRbeta diversity at day 60, and it came from recipient T cells and thymic progenitors that survived. After transplant, at about two months, alpha-beta T cells were reportedly derived from several hundred expanded graft clones.

Sequences were derived from PBMCs, mostly from graft donor cells, sampled 360 days after TCRalphabeta/CD19-depleted stem cell transplant. The chain is built from TRBV12-3 or TRBV12-4 and TRBJ2-7; tentative D call: TRBD2 (5 bases). The source is a male patient younger than 18 who had a stem cell transplant for acute myeloid leukemia, so the T cells may come from the graft donor. CDR3 sequence reads: CASSRGSWYEQYF. CDR3 DNA: TGTGCCAGCAGCCGGGGTTCTTGGTACGAGCAGTACTTC.